The rows below give T cell receptor beta chains drawn from one sample of a study of vaccination effects on CD4 cells after COVID-19. The assay was immunoSEQ multiplex PCR, and TCRdb's table has in-frame clones only and misses some. This table holds 25,000 to 30,000 clones, over 80% found once. The antigens for these receptors are not known. The sample consisted of CD4+ T cells from PBMCs cultured with SARS-CoV-2 spike peptides, taken after COVID-19 vaccination. These receptors originate from a human donor who received a COVID-19 vaccine. Some clones in this sample may be carry-over from other donors' samples. The CDR3 runs from the conserved cysteine through the conserved F or W. Fields, in order: V gene, clone size, J gene, D gene, CDR3 protein, CDR3 DNA. A D gene is named only where the DNA matches it firmly. Clone size is not always given. Where it is, it says once, few, many or a class for expanded clones.

v_gene: TRBV28
abundance: once
j_gene: TRBJ2-3
d_gene: NA
CDR3aa: CASSLVGTQYF
CDR3nt: TGTGCCAGCAGTTTAGTCGGGACGCAGTATTTT

v_gene: TRBV11-2
abundance: once
j_gene: TRBJ1-4
d_gene: NA
CDR3aa: CASSLRRTEYEKLFF
CDR3nt: TGTGCCAGCAGCTTACGCCGGACAGAGTATGAAAAACTGTTTTTT

v_gene: TRBV11-2
abundance: NA
j_gene: TRBJ1-1
d_gene: NA
CDR3aa: CASSLIRRATEAFF
CDR3nt: TGTGCCAGCAGCTTAATCCGCAGGGCCACTGAAGCTTTCTTT

v_gene: TRBV4-1
abundance: NA
j_gene: TRBJ2-1
d_gene: TRBD2
CDR3aa: CASSQVAGAGDEQFF
CDR3nt: TGCGCCAGCAGCCAAGTAGCGGGGGCTGGGGATGAGCAGTTCTTC

v_gene: TRBV4-2
abundance: NA
j_gene: TRBJ1-5
d_gene: NA
CDR3aa: CASSQEGPGGNQPQHF
CDR3nt: TGTGCCAGCAGCCAAGAGGGCCCAGGGGGCAATCAGCCCCAGCATTTT

v_gene: TRBV20-1
abundance: NA
j_gene: TRBJ2-1
d_gene: TRBD2
CDR3aa: CSASDDGGANHNEQFF
CDR3nt: TGCAGTGCTAGTGATGACGGGGGGGCCAACCACAATGAGCAGTTCTTC

v_gene: TRBV5-1
abundance: once
j_gene: TRBJ2-4
d_gene: NA
CDR3aa: CASSPEVYTKNIQYF
CDR3nt: TGCGCCAGCAGCCCGGAGGTTTACACCAAAAACATTCAGTACTTC

v_gene: TRBV5-1
abundance: few
j_gene: TRBJ1-6
d_gene: NA
CDR3aa: CASSLALQGSYNSPLHF
CDR3nt: TGCGCCAGCAGCTTGGCCCTCCAGGGCTCCTATAATTCACCCCTCCACTTT

v_gene: TRBV5-1
abundance: once
j_gene: TRBJ1-3
d_gene: NA
CDR3aa: CASSLVGRGTGNTIYF
CDR3nt: TGCGCCAGCAGCTTGGTTGGCAGGGGAACTGGAAACACCATATATTTT

v_gene: TRBV11-3
abundance: few
j_gene: TRBJ2-3
d_gene: NA
CDR3aa: CASSFDSGKDTQYF
CDR3nt: TGTGCCAGCAGCTTCGACAGCGGTAAAGATACGCAGTATTTT

v_gene: TRBV30
abundance: NA
j_gene: TRBJ1-2
d_gene: NA
CDR3aa: CAWSVRGAYDYGYTF
CDR3nt: TGTGCCTGGAGTGTCCGGGGCGCATACGACTATGGCTACACCTTC